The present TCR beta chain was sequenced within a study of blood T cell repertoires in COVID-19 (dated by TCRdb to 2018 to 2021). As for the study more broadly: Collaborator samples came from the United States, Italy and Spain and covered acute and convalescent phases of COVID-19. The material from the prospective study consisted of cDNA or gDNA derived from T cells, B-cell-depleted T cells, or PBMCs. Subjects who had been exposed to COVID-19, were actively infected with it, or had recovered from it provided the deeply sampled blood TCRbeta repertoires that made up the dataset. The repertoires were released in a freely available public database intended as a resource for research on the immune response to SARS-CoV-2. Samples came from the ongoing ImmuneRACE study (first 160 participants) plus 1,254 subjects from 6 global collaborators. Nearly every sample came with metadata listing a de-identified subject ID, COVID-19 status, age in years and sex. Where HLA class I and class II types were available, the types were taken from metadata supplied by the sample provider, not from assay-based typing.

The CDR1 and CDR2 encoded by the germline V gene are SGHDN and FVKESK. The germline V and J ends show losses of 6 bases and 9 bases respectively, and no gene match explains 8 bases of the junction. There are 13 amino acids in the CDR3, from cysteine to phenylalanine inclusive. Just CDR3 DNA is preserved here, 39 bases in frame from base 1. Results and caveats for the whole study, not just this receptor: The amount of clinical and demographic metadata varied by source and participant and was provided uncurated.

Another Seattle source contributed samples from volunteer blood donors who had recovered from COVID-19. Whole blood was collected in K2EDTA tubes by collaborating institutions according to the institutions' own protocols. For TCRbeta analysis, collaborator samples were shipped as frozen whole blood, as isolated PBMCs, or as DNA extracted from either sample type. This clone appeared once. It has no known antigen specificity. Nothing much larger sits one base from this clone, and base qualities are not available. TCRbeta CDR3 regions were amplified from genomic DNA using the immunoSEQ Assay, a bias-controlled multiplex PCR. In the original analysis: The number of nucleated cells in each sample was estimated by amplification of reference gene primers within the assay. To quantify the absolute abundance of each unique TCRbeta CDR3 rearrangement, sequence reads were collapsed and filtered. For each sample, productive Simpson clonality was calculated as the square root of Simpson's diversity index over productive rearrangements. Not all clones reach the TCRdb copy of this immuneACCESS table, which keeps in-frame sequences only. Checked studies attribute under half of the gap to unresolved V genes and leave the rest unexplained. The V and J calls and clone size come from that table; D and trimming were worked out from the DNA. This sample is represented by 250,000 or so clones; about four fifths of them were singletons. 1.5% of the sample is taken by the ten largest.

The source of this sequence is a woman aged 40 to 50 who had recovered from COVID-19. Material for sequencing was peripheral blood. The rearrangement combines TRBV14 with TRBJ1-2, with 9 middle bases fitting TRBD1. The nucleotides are TGTGCCAGCAGAAGAACAGGGGGCAGAAGCTACACCTTC. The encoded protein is CASRRTGGRSYTF.